These 8 T cell receptor beta chains were sequenced from one sample in a study of cytotoxic CD8 clonotypes in ibrutinib-treated CLL. Produced via immunoSEQ multiplex PCR; TCRdb's table is partial and in-frame only. The profile shows tens of thousands of clones, 53% of them singletons. This specimen was PBMCs, taken after 12 months of ibrutinib treatment. These receptors came from a human donor with chronic lymphocytic leukemia.

This chain uses TRBV27 with TRBJ1-1; D is undetermined. The ends were cut back, 2 bases at V and 1 base at J, with 11 bases in the middle. Germline V CDR1 and CDR2: MNHEY, SMNVEV (reference sequence). This CDR3 contains 15 residues. CDR3 residues: CASSLRGVRNTEAFF. The CDR3 bases are TGTGCCAGCAGTTTACGGGGTGTTAGGAACACTGAAGCTTTCTTT.

In this sample, this clone turned up a few times. The chain is built from TRBV2 and TRBJ2-3, with a tentative D call TRBD2 (5 bases). Germline V gene lookup returns CDR1 SNHLY and CDR2 FYNNEI. This CDR3 comprises 16 residues. The V gene lost 6 bases and the J gene lost 1 base, with 17 bases spanning the gap. CDR3 in DNA: TGTGCCAGCAGCGTAGACTCGTCCGGGGGCACAGATACGCAGTATTTT. It translates to CASSVDSSGGTDTQYF. The complete variable domain, with remaining parts taken from reference TRBV2 and TRBJ2-3, reads EPEVTQTPSHQVTQMGQEVILRCVPISNHLYFYWYRQILGQKVEFLVSFYNNEISEKSEIFDDQFSVERPDGSNFTLKIRSTKLEDSAMYFCASSVDSSGGTDTQYFGPGTRLTVL.

This clone showed up just once. The chain combines TRBV2 with TRBJ1-2, with 8 positions matching TRBD1. This CDR3 is built from 17 residues. Trimming at V came to 4 bases and at J to 3 bases, leaving 13 bases not matched to a gene. CDR1 is SNHLY, CDR2 FYNNEI, per germline. Here the CDR3 DNA reads TGTGCCAGCAGTGTTCAGATTGGACAGGGAGAAGACTATGGCTACACCTTC. It encodes CASSVQIGQGEDYGYTF.

The CDR3 sequence: CASSLDSGSRADTQYF. The CDR3 DNA reads TGCGCCAGCAGCTTGGATAGCGGGTCAAGGGCAGATACGCAGTATTTT. The V and J genes are TRBV5-1 and TRBJ2-3; 7 bases agree with TRBD2. The CDR3 loop spans 16 amino acids. Trimming took 0 bases from V and 4 from J; bases not matched to a gene: 8. Germline values: CDR1 SGHRS, CDR2 YFSETQ.

There are a few counts of this clone. The J gene is TRBJ2-7, the V gene TRBV2; 10 positions agree with TRBD2. V lost 3 bases and J lost 0; bases outside the gene matches: 2. The length of the CDR3 is 15 residues. Germline CDR1 is SNHLY and CDR2 is FYNNEI. CDR3 sequence (DNA): TGTGCCAGCAGTGATCCTAGCGGGGGCTCCTACGAGCAGTACTTC. Residues: CASSDPSGGSYEQYF.

This clone was seen more than once but under ten times. V gene TRBV4-2 combines with J gene TRBJ2-7, with D maybe TRBD1 (5 bases). Germline V gene lookup returns CDR1 LGHNA and CDR2 YNFKEQ. Trimming removed 0 bases at V and 1 base at J, with 13 bases between. This CDR3 region has 16 residues. Here the CDR3 reads CASSQDPYPGSYEQYF. The CDR3 nucleotides are TGTGCCAGCAGCCAAGATCCGTACCCAGGGTCCTACGAGCAGTACTTC.

The gene calls are TRBV9 and TRBJ2-5, with D perhaps assigned TRBD1 or TRBD2 (5 bases each). The CDR3 consists of 13 residues. The V end lost 4 bases, the J end lost 7 bases, and 14 bases lay between the germline ends. Germline values: CDR1 SGDLS, CDR2 YYNGEE. CDR3 amino acids: CASSSSGTRTQYF. In nucleotides, the CDR3 is TGTGCCAGCAGCTCCTCCGGGACCCGGACCCAGTACTTC.

V gene TRBV27 combines with J gene TRBJ1-2, with 8 bases aligning to TRBD1. J lost 0 bases, V lost 6 bases, and 6 bases had no gene match. CDR1 is MNHEY and CDR2 is SMNVEV in the germline V gene (reference sequence). The CDR3 contains 15 residues. CDR3 DNA sequence: TGTGCCAGCAGCGACACAGGGGGTTCTAACTATGGCTACACCTTC. Translation gives CASSDTGGSNYGYTF.